A selection of T cell receptor beta chains follows, all from one sample in a study of response to subunit inactivated influenza vaccine. Each CDR3 protein is one row after TCRdb ran MiXCR on the RT-PCR reads. The data hold around 580,000 distinct CDR3 sequences, with 10% to 15% observed a single time. The source was PBMCs from blood, collected on the day of vaccination. The receptors derive from a man aged 50 to 60 who received an inactivated influenza vaccine. CDR3s include the opening cysteine and the closing phenylalanine or tryptophan. The D gene is left open where the match is weak. Clone size appears in some rows only: once, few, many, or a class for an expanded clone.

clone_size	v_call	d_call	j_call	cdr3_aa	cdr3_nt
.	TRBV29-1	TRBD2	TRBJ2-7	CSVETSGYEQYF	TGCAGCGTTGAGACTAGCGGGTACGAGCAGTACTTC
.	TRBV3-1	.	TRBJ2-7	CASSRGRQGNRNEQYF	TGTGCCAGCAGCCGGGGGAGGCAGGGGAATAGGAACGAGCAGTACTTC
.	TRBV19	.	TRBJ2-5	CASSPGPVKTQYF	TGTGCCAGTAGCCCCGGACCGGTGAAGACCCAGTACTTC
once	TRBV6-1	.	TRBJ2-1	CASRGNYGNEQFF	TGTGCCAGCAGGGGGAACTACGGGAACGAGCAGTTCTTC
few	TRBV28	TRBD2	TRBJ2-4	CASSPAGTHGGNIQYF	TGTGCCAGCAGTCCGGCCGGGACCCACGGGGGGAACATTCAGTACTTC
many	TRBV18	TRBD2	TRBJ2-1	CASSPTSGTAPYNEQFF	TGTGCCAGCTCACCCACTAGCGGGACCGCCCCTTACAATGAGCAGTTCTTC
few	TRBV6-5	.	TRBJ2-7	CASSYAASYEQYF	TGTGCCAGCAGTTACGCGGCTAGCTACGAGCAGTACTTC
few	TRBV12-3/TRBV12-4	.	TRBJ1-3	CASSLGGLTGNTIYF	TGTGCCAGCAGTTTGGGGGGACTTACTGGAAACACCATATATTTT
many	TRBV12-3/TRBV12-4	TRBD1	TRBJ1-6	CASSGDRGYNSPLHF	TGTGCCAGCAGCGGTGACAGGGGGTATAATTCACCCCTCCACTTT
few	TRBV6-5	TRBD1	TRBJ2-3	CASSYLGQGSDTQYF	TGTGCCAGCAGTTACCTGGGACAGGGGTCAGATACGCAGTATTTT
few	TRBV12-3/TRBV12-4	.	TRBJ2-5	CASSPGEAETQYF	TGTGCCAGCAGTCCCGGAGAGGCGGAGACCCAGTACTTC
many	TRBV28	.	TRBJ2-3	CASTGLSFFSTDTQYF	TGTGCCAGCACTGGGCTGAGCTTTTTCAGCACAGATACGCAGTATTTT
.	TRBV28	TRBD1	TRBJ2-1	CASSFPGQGAYEQFF	TGTGCCAGCAGTTTCCCGGGACAGGGGGCCTATGAGCAGTTCTTC
few	TRBV7-2	TRBD2	TRBJ2-1	CASSLVAGAENEQFF	TGTGCCAGCAGCTTAGTGGCGGGAGCTGAGAATGAGCAGTTCTTC
.	TRBV28	TRBD1	TRBJ1-1	CASRPGGGGTEAFF	TGTGCCAGCCGACCAGGGGGCGGGGGCACTGAAGCTTTCTTT
.	TRBV27	.	TRBJ2-3	CASRPWVGTQPEGQYF	TGTGCCAGCAGACCCTGGGTCGGGACGCAACCTGAAGGGCAGTATTTT
.	TRBV7-6	.	TRBJ2-1	CASSLGRVSIGEQFF	TGTGCCAGCAGCTTAGGGCGGGTTTCAATTGGTGAGCAGTTCTTC
few	TRBV9	TRBD2	TRBJ2-5	CASSALAGLQETQYF	TGTGCCAGCAGCGCACTAGCGGGGCTTCAAGAGACCCAGTACTTC
.	TRBV2	TRBD2	TRBJ2-1	CASSDGGREQFF	TGTGCCAGCAGTGACGGGGGGAGGGAGCAGTTCTTC
few	TRBV6-1	TRBD2	TRBJ2-1	CASRTTSGGTYNEQFF	TGTGCCAGCAGGACGACTAGCGGGGGCACTTACAATGAGCAGTTCTTC
.	TRBV28	.	TRBJ1-2	CASSHRGRSNYGYTF	TGTGCCAGCAGTCACCGGGGCAGATCTAACTATGGCTACACCTTC
few	TRBV11-1	.	TRBJ2-7	CASRGTDKNEQYF	TGTGCCAGCCGTGGGACGGACAAGAACGAGCAGTACTTC
few	TRBV6-5	.	TRBJ1-5	CASSYSRSGNQPQHF	TGTGCCAGCAGTTACTCCCGGTCCGGCAATCAGCCCCAGCATTTT
few	TRBV7-9	TRBD1	TRBJ2-3	CASSLRGQAITDTQYF	TGTGCCAGCAGCTTAAGAGGACAGGCGATCACAGATACGCAGTATTTT
.	TRBV5-5	.	TRBJ2-7	CASSLVPGSLTYEQYF	TGTGCCAGCAGCTTGGTACCAGGGTCACTTACCTACGAGCAGTACTTC
few	TRBV7-9	.	TRBJ2-1	CASSLGAASYNEQFF	TGTGCCAGCAGCTTGGGGGCGGCCTCCTACAATGAGCAGTTCTTC
.	TRBV5-5	.	TRBJ2-2	CASSSVGGDGTGELFF	TGTGCCAGCAGCTCCGTTGGGGGCGATGGCACCGGGGAGCTGTTTTTT
.	TRBV11-2	TRBD1	TRBJ1-1	CASSLGQVFTEAFF	TGTGCCAGCAGCTTGGGACAGGTTTTCACTGAAGCTTTCTTT
many	TRBV5-1	.	TRBJ2-5	CASRIRGQETQYF	TGCGCCAGCAGAATCCGGGGCCAAGAGACCCAGTACTTC
few	TRBV5-1	TRBD1	TRBJ1-6	CASSSQGTGGSYNSPLHF	TGCGCCAGCAGCTCCCAGGGGACAGGGGGCTCCTATAATTCACCCCTCCACTTT
few	TRBV4-3	TRBD2	TRBJ2-3	CASSRGAGGLTDTQYF	TGCGCCAGCAGCCGGGGCGCGGGGGGCTTAACAGATACGCAGTATTTT
many	TRBV4-3	TRBD1	TRBJ2-1	CASSLRDRGLDEQFF	TGCGCCAGCAGTTTGAGGGACAGGGGTTTGGATGAGCAGTTCTTC
few	TRBV7-9	.	TRBJ2-7	CASSLDALYEQYF	TGTGCCAGCAGCTTAGACGCTTTATACGAGCAGTACTTC
.	TRBV20-1	.	TRBJ2-7	CSASPLFAYEQYF	TGCAGTGCCTCACCCCTGTTTGCCTACGAGCAGTACTTC
many	TRBV10-3	TRBD2	TRBJ2-3	CAISEFSSGETDTQYF	TGTGCCATCAGTGAGTTTTCTAGCGGGGAAACAGATACGCAGTATTTT
few	TRBV5-5	.	TRBJ2-5	CASSSTDGTQYF	TGTGCCAGCAGCTCGACAGACGGGACCCAGTACTTC
few	TRBV10-3	.	TRBJ1-1	CAIPGKAFF	TGTGCCATCCCCGGAAAAGCTTTCTTT
.	TRBV12-3/TRBV12-4	TRBD1	TRBJ1-1	CASSLGIAGTGGVTEAFF	TGTGCCAGCAGTTTAGGAATTGCGGGGACAGGGGGCGTAACTGAAGCTTTCTTT